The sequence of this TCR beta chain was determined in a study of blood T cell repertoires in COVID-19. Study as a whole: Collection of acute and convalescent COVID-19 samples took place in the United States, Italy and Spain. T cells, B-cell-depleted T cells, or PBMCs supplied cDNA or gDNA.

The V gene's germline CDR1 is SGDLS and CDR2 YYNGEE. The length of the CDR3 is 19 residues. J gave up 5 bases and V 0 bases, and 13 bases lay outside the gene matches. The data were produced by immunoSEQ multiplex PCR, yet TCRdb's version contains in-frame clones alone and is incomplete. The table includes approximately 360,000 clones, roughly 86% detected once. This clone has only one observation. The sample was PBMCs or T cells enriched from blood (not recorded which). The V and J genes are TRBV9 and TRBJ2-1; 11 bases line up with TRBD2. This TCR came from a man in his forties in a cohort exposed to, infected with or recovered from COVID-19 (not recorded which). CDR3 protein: CASSVGLLGRLAGNNEQFF. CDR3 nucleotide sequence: TGTGCCAGCAGCGTAGGCTTATTGGGTCGACTAGCGGGAAACAATGAGCAGTTCTTC.